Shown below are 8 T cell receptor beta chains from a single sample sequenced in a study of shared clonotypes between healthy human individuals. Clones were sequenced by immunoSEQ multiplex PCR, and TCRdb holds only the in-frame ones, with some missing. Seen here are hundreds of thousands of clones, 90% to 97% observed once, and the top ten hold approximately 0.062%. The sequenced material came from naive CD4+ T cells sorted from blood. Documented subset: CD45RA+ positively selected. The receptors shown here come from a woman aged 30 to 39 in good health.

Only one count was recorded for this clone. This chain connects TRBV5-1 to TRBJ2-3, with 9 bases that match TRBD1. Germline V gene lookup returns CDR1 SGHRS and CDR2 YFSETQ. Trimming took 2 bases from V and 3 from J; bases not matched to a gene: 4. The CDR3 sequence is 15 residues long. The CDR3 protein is CASSLQGAPTDTQYF. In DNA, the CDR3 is TGCGCCAGCAGCTTACAGGGGGCGCCTACAGATACGCAGTATTTT.

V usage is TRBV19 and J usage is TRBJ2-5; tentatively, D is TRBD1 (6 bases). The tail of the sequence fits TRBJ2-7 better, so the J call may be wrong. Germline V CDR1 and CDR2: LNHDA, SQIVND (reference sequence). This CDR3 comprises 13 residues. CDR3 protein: CASSIVGGPEQYF. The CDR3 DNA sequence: TGTGCCAGTAGTATCGTTGGGGGCCCCGAGCAGTACTTC.

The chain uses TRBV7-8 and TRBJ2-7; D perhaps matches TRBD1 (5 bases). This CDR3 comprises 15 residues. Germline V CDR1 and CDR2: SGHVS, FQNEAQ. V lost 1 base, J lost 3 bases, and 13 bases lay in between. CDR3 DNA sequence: TGTGCCAGCAGCTTAGTTAGGTTTCAGGGCTACGAGCAGTACTTC. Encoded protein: CASSLVRFQGYEQYF.

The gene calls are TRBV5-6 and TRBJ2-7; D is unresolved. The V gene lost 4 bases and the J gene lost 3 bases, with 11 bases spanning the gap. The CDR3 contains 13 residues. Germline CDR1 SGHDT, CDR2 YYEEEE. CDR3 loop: CASSLRRSYEQYF. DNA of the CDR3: TGTGCCAGCAGCCTCCGTCGGAGCTACGAGCAGTACTTC.

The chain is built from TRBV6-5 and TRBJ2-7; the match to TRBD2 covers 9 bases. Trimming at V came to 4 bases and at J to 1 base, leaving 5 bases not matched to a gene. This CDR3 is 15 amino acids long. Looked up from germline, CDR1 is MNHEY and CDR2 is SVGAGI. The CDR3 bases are TGTGCCAGCAGTTCCCCGAGCGGGAGGTCCTACGAGCAGTACTTC. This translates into CASSSPSGRSYEQYF.

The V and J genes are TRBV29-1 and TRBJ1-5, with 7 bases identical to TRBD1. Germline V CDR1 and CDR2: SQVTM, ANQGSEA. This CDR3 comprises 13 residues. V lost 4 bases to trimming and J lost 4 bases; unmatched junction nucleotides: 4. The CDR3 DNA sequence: TGCAGCGTTGGAGGGGGCGGAAATCAGCCCCAGCATTTT. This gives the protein CSVGGGGNQPQHF.

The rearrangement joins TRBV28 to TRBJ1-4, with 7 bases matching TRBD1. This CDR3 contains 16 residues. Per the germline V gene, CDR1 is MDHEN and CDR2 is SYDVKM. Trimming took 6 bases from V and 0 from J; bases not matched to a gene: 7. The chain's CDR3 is CASSPRGRATNEKLFF. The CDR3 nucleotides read TGTGCCAGCAGCCCCAGGGGGAGAGCAACTAATGAAAAACTGTTTTTT. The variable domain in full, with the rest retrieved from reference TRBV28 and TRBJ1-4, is DVKVTQSSRYLVKRTGEKVFLECVQDMDHENMFWYRQDPGLGLRLIYFSYDVKMKEKGDIPEGYSVSREKKERFSLILESASTNQTSMYLCASSPRGRATNEKLFFGSGTQLSVL.

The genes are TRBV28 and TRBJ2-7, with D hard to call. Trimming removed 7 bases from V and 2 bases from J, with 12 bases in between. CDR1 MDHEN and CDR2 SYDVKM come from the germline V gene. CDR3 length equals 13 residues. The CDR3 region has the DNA TGTGCCAGCACCATGGGTACTACCTACGAGCAGTACTTC. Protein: CASTMGTTYEQYF. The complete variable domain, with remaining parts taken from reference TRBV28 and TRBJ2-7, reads DVKVTQSSRYLVKRTGEKVFLECVQDMDHENMFWYRQDPGLGLRLIYFSYDVKMKEKGDIPEGYSVSREKKERFSLILESASTNQTSMYLCASTMGTTYEQYFGPGTRLTVT.